One T cell receptor (beta chain) is described in this entry. This record belongs to a study of blood T cell repertoires in COVID-19. Across the whole study: T cells, B-cell-depleted T cells, or PBMCs supplied cDNA or gDNA.

The study counted Cohort 3 donors as recovered given two negative PCRs, clearance, or symptom resolution. Germline V gives CDR1 GTSNPN, CDR2 SVGIG (reference sequence). Trimming removed 7 bases from V and 3 bases from J, with 13 bases in between. The CDR3 contains 12 residues. Clones were sequenced by immunoSEQ multiplex PCR, and TCRdb holds only the in-frame ones, with some missing. Of about 300,000 clones in the sample, 75% to 95% were seen once. V gene TRBV30 combines with J gene TRBJ2-7; the D gene is possibly TRBD1 (6 bases). What was sequenced was PBMCs or T cells enriched from blood (not recorded which). The origin of this receptor is a woman in her thirties who had recovered from COVID-19. Written as DNA, the CDR3 is TGTGCCTTTACAGGGCCCTACTACGAGCAGTACTTC. Protein sequence: CAFTGPYYEQYF.